A selection of T cell receptor beta chains follows, all from one sample in a study of molecular identifiers for immune sequencing clone quantification. TCRdb processed the PCR reads anew with MiXCR; each CDR3 protein has one entry. The sample holds 600,000 to 650,000 distinct CDR3 sequences; 15% to 20% are singletons and the top ten take 0.85%. The sequenced sample was naive CD8+ T cells from blood, with Jurkat cell RNA spiked in. These receptors came from a human donor in good health. Some libraries in this study had Jurkat cell RNA spiked in. Both conserved end residues are part of each CDR3. The D gene is left open where the match is weak. A row's size may be missing; if present it is once, few, many or a size class.

cdr3_aa: CATDRDGDEQYF; cdr3_nt: TGTGCCACAGACAGGGATGGGGACGAGCAGTACTTC; j_call: TRBJ2-7; d_call: TRBD1; clone_size: few; v_call: TRBV2
cdr3_aa: CASSLDQGPETQYF; cdr3_nt: TGTGCCAGCAGCTTAGACCAGGGTCCAGAGACCCAGTACTTC; j_call: TRBJ2-5; d_call: -; clone_size: few; v_call: TRBV7-2
cdr3_aa: CASSPPTSGGAREQFF; cdr3_nt: TGTGCCAGCAGCCCCCCTACTAGCGGGGGGGCACGTGAGCAGTTCTTC; j_call: TRBJ2-1; d_call: TRBD2; clone_size: few; v_call: TRBV5-4
cdr3_aa: CSVEADRVQADTQYF; cdr3_nt: TGCAGCGTTGAAGCTGACAGGGTTCAGGCAGATACGCAGTATTTT; j_call: TRBJ2-3; d_call: TRBD1; clone_size: many; v_call: TRBV29-1
cdr3_aa: CASSLESPYEQYF; cdr3_nt: TGTGCCAGCAGCTTGGAAAGCCCCTACGAGCAGTACTTC; j_call: TRBJ2-7; d_call: -; clone_size: many; v_call: TRBV11-2
cdr3_aa: CASSSRALATSYEQYF; cdr3_nt: TGTGCCAGCAGCTCCCGGGCGCTAGCTACATCCTACGAGCAGTACTTC; j_call: TRBJ2-7; d_call: -; clone_size: few; v_call: TRBV13
cdr3_aa: CASSLANSYYEQYF; cdr3_nt: TGTGCCAGCAGCTTAGCCAACAGCTACTACGAGCAGTACTTC; j_call: TRBJ2-7; d_call: -; clone_size: few; v_call: TRBV7-9
cdr3_aa: CASSTRQGWGEQYF; cdr3_nt: TGTGCCAGCAGCACCCGACAGGGCTGGGGGGAGCAGTACTTC; j_call: TRBJ2-7; d_call: TRBD1; clone_size: many; v_call: TRBV7-9
cdr3_aa: CASSESQGNQYNSSLHF; cdr3_nt: TGTGCCAGCAGCGAATCTCAGGGGAACCAGTATAATTCATCCCTCCACTTT; j_call: TRBJ1-6; d_call: -; clone_size: -; v_call: TRBV7-6
cdr3_aa: CASSTGQEYGYTF; cdr3_nt: TGTGCCAGCAGCACCGGACAGGAATATGGCTACACCTTC; j_call: TRBJ1-2; d_call: TRBD1; clone_size: many; v_call: TRBV13
cdr3_aa: CAGSQAGGYEQYF; cdr3_nt: TGTGCCGGCAGCCAGGCCGGAGGGTACGAGCAGTACTTC; j_call: TRBJ2-7; d_call: -; clone_size: -; v_call: TRBV27
cdr3_aa: CSAWAGERSVETQYF; cdr3_nt: TGCAGTGCCTGGGCCGGTGAAAGGAGCGTTGAGACCCAGTACTTC; j_call: TRBJ2-5; d_call: -; clone_size: many; v_call: TRBV20-1
cdr3_aa: CASSVDGLGDSPLHF; cdr3_nt: TGTGCCAGCAGCGTAGATGGCCTAGGGGATTCACCCCTCCACTTT; j_call: TRBJ1-6; d_call: -; clone_size: many; v_call: TRBV9
cdr3_aa: CASSLAYGYTF; cdr3_nt: TGTGCCAGCAGCTTAGCGTATGGCTACACCTTC; j_call: TRBJ1-2; d_call: -; clone_size: few; v_call: TRBV7-9
cdr3_aa: CAGSITSGGFLETQYF; cdr3_nt: TGTGCCGGTAGTATAACTAGCGGGGGGTTCCTGGAGACCCAGTACTTC; j_call: TRBJ2-5; d_call: TRBD2; clone_size: -; v_call: TRBV19
cdr3_aa: CASSLLAPISTGELFF; cdr3_nt: TGTGCCAGCAGTTTATTAGCGCCCATTAGCACCGGGGAGCTGTTTTTT; j_call: TRBJ2-2; d_call: -; clone_size: -; v_call: TRBV27
cdr3_aa: CASSREEDGTEAFF; cdr3_nt: TGTGCCAGCAGCCGGGAAGAAGATGGCACTGAAGCTTTCTTT; j_call: TRBJ1-1; d_call: -; clone_size: many; v_call: TRBV5-4
cdr3_aa: CATSGTNSSYNEQFF; cdr3_nt: TGTGCCACCAGCGGCACCAACAGCTCCTACAATGAGCAGTTCTTC; j_call: TRBJ2-1; d_call: -; clone_size: many; v_call: TRBV24-1
cdr3_aa: CSARSKSPSYEQYF; cdr3_nt: TGCAGTGCTAGGAGTAAGTCTCCTTCGTACGAGCAGTACTTC; j_call: TRBJ2-7; d_call: -; clone_size: many; v_call: TRBV20-1
cdr3_aa: CASSNPRDSHYGYTF; cdr3_nt: TGTGCCAGCAGTAACCCCAGGGACAGCCACTATGGCTACACCTTC; j_call: TRBJ1-2; d_call: TRBD1; clone_size: many; v_call: TRBV6-6
cdr3_aa: CASGHDRSPDYTF; cdr3_nt: TGTGCCAGCGGCCACGACAGATCTCCTGACTACACCTTC; j_call: TRBJ1-2; d_call: -; clone_size: -; v_call: TRBV5-6
cdr3_aa: CASSPTGGEAFF; cdr3_nt: TGTGCCAGCAGCCCGACAGGGGGTGAAGCTTTCTTT; j_call: TRBJ1-1; d_call: TRBD1; clone_size: many; v_call: TRBV7-9
cdr3_aa: CATSIAGIVGQETQYF; cdr3_nt: TGTGCCACCTCGATAGCGGGAATAGTCGGCCAAGAGACCCAGTACTTC; j_call: TRBJ2-5; d_call: TRBD2; clone_size: few; v_call: TRBV12-3/TRBV12-4
cdr3_aa: CASSSSGDHTDTQYF; cdr3_nt: TGTGCCAGCAGTTCGAGCGGGGACCACACAGATACGCAGTATTTT; j_call: TRBJ2-3; d_call: TRBD2; clone_size: many; v_call: TRBV11-3
cdr3_aa: CASTPLGFSGANVLTF; cdr3_nt: TGTGCCAGCACCCCCCTAGGGTTCTCAGGGGCCAACGTCCTGACTTTC; j_call: TRBJ2-6; d_call: -; clone_size: many; v_call: TRBV6-2/TRBV6-3
cdr3_aa: CSARDEQGGYEQYF; cdr3_nt: TGCAGTGCTAGAGATGAACAGGGGGGCTACGAGCAGTACTTC; j_call: TRBJ2-7; d_call: TRBD1; clone_size: many; v_call: TRBV20-1
cdr3_aa: CASSRGLAGDISTGELFF; cdr3_nt: TGTGCCAGCTCGAGGGGGCTAGCGGGAGACATTTCCACCGGGGAGCTGTTTTTT; j_call: TRBJ2-2; d_call: TRBD2; clone_size: few; v_call: TRBV18
cdr3_aa: CASSQDRGGGSSYNEQFF; cdr3_nt: TGTGCCAGCAGCCAAGATAGGGGAGGCGGCAGCTCCTACAATGAGCAGTTCTTC; j_call: TRBJ2-1; d_call: -; clone_size: few; v_call: TRBV3-1